The 2 T cell receptor beta chains below come from one sample, sequenced in a study of cytomegalovirus exposure and HLA in healthy donors. The primer mix had 60 Vbeta and 13 Jbeta primers. Sequencing was performed with immunoSEQ multiplex PCR; in TCRdb, only in-frame clones are kept and a portion is missing. The sample table sets out 180,000 or so clones. The sample comprised PBMCs. The receptors derive from a woman aged 18-29 years in good health and CMV-seropositive.

V is TRBV19 and J is TRBJ1-2; D gene uncertain. Germline-derived CDR1 and CDR2 are LNHDA and SQIVND (reference sequence). The germline V and J ends were trimmed by 1 base and 0 bases, with 15 bases remaining between them. The CDR3 spans 17 residues. The DNA of the CDR3 is TGTGCCAGTAGTATAGTCTCATCCCCCGCAGCTAACTATGGCTACACCTTC. Residues: CASSIVSSPAANYGYTF.

The chain employs TRBV11-3 and TRBJ2-1; the D gene is possibly TRBD2 (7 bases). CDR1 is SGHNT, CDR2 YENEEA, per germline. The CDR3 is 13 amino acids. The V end was cut by 4 bases, the J end by 8 bases, with 12 bases between. The CDR3: CASSSKGGDEQFF. CDR3 bases: TGTGCCAGCAGCTCAAAGGGGGGGGATGAGCAGTTCTTC.